This is a list of T cell receptor beta chains from one sample in a study of T cells in Graves' hyperthyroidism and ophthalmopathy. Via MiXCR, TCRdb re-called the multiplex PCR reads, giving one row per CDR3 protein. Of fewer than 250,000 distinct CDR3 sequences in the sample, 17% were seen once. Sequenced: blood. These TCRs come from a man in his forties or fifties with Graves' hyperthyroidism. Each CDR3 is given with its conserved first and last residue. Fields, in order: J gene, D gene, clone size, V gene, CDR3 DNA, CDR3 protein. A D gene is named only where the DNA matches it firmly. The listing skips clone size in some rows; elsewhere it reads once, few, many or a size class.

j_gene: TRBJ2-5; d_gene: .; abundance: few; v_gene: TRBV24-1; CDR3nt: TGTGCCACCAGCCAGGGAGGGACCCAGTACTTC; CDR3aa: CATSQGGTQYF
j_gene: TRBJ1-4; d_gene: TRBD1; abundance: few; v_gene: TRBV12-3/TRBV12-4; CDR3nt: TGTGCTATCTCGGGGGACAGGGGTGAAAAACTGTTTTTT; CDR3aa: CAISGDRGEKLFF
j_gene: TRBJ2-5; d_gene: .; abundance: .; v_gene: TRBV5-4; CDR3nt: TGTGCCAGCAGCTTCGTACGAGGCCCACAAGAGACCCAGTACTTC; CDR3aa: CASSFVRGPQETQYF
j_gene: TRBJ2-5; d_gene: .; abundance: many; v_gene: TRBV2; CDR3nt: TGTGCCAGCAGGAAGGGGGGCCTGGAGACCCAGTACTTC; CDR3aa: CASRKGGLETQYF
j_gene: TRBJ2-2; d_gene: TRBD1; abundance: many; v_gene: TRBV11-1; CDR3nt: TGTGCCAGCAGCCAGAACAGGGGGCGAAACACCGGGGAGCTGTTTTTT; CDR3aa: CASSQNRGRNTGELFF
j_gene: TRBJ1-5; d_gene: .; abundance: many; v_gene: TRBV6-2/TRBV6-3; CDR3nt: TGTGCCAGCAGTTACGTAAATCAGCCCCAGCATTTT; CDR3aa: CASSYVNQPQHF
j_gene: TRBJ2-2; d_gene: TRBD2; abundance: .; v_gene: TRBV7-3; CDR3nt: TGTGCCAGCAGCGCTGGGACTACCACCGGGGAGCTGTTTTTT; CDR3aa: CASSAGTTTGELFF
j_gene: TRBJ2-7; d_gene: TRBD2; abundance: many; v_gene: TRBV20-1; CDR3nt: TGCTCCCTCCATCGGGGTGTAGCGGGAACCTACGAGCAGTACTTC; CDR3aa: CSLHRGVAGTYEQYF
j_gene: TRBJ2-7; d_gene: TRBD1; abundance: many; v_gene: TRBV28; CDR3nt: TGTGCCAGCAGCCTGGCCGGGACAGGGGCTAGATACGAGCAGTACTTC; CDR3aa: CASSLAGTGARYEQYF
j_gene: TRBJ2-1; d_gene: .; abundance: .; v_gene: TRBV20-1; CDR3nt: TGCAGTGCTAGTGGTGGGAGCTCCTACAATGAGCAGTTCTTC; CDR3aa: CSASGGSSYNEQFF
j_gene: TRBJ2-7; d_gene: .; abundance: many; v_gene: TRBV6-1; CDR3nt: TGTGCCCGACGACCGAGACAAAAATACGAGCAGTACTTC; CDR3aa: CARRPRQKYEQYF
j_gene: TRBJ2-3; d_gene: .; abundance: many; v_gene: TRBV2; CDR3nt: TGTGCCAGCAACCCAGGGGTCGGCACAGATACGCAGTATTTT; CDR3aa: CASNPGVGTDTQYF
j_gene: TRBJ2-7; d_gene: .; abundance: .; v_gene: TRBV6-1; CDR3nt: TGTGCCAGCAGTGAACAGGTCAGGGCCCACGGGCAGTACTTC; CDR3aa: CASSEQVRAHGQYF
j_gene: TRBJ2-7; d_gene: TRBD1; abundance: many; v_gene: TRBV7-8; CDR3nt: TGTGCCAGCAGCGAAGGGGGCAGGTCATACGAGCAGTACTTC; CDR3aa: CASSEGGRSYEQYF
j_gene: TRBJ1-4; d_gene: .; abundance: few; v_gene: TRBV2; CDR3nt: TGTGCCAGCAGCTACGTTGCAACTAATGAAAAACTGTTTTTT; CDR3aa: CASSYVATNEKLFF
j_gene: TRBJ2-7; d_gene: .; abundance: many; v_gene: TRBV7-9; CDR3nt: TGTGCCAGCAGCCCACGAGGACAGTACGAGCAGTACTTC; CDR3aa: CASSPRGQYEQYF
j_gene: TRBJ1-1; d_gene: .; abundance: many; v_gene: TRBV18; CDR3nt: TGTGCCAGCTCACCGAGACAACGTTCGAACACTGAAGCTTTCTTT; CDR3aa: CASSPRQRSNTEAFF
j_gene: TRBJ1-6; d_gene: .; abundance: .; v_gene: TRBV15; CDR3nt: TGTGCCACCAGCACAGACAGGACGAGCTCCTATAATTCACCCCTCCACTTT; CDR3aa: CATSTDRTSSYNSPLHF
j_gene: TRBJ2-3; d_gene: .; abundance: many; v_gene: TRBV24-1; CDR3nt: TGTGCCACCAGTGAAAGAGATACGCAGTATTTT; CDR3aa: CATSERDTQYF
j_gene: TRBJ2-7; d_gene: .; abundance: .; v_gene: TRBV28; CDR3nt: TGTGCCAGCAGTCGCCAAGGCCCCTACGAGCAGTACTTC; CDR3aa: CASSRQGPYEQYF
j_gene: TRBJ2-5; d_gene: .; abundance: many; v_gene: TRBV18; CDR3nt: TGTGCCAGCTCGACTAGACAAGAGACCCAGTACTTC; CDR3aa: CASSTRQETQYF
j_gene: TRBJ2-5; d_gene: TRBD2; abundance: .; v_gene: TRBV20-1; CDR3nt: TGCAGTGCTAGAGTTAGCGGGAGTGAGACCCAGTACTTC; CDR3aa: CSARVSGSETQYF
j_gene: TRBJ2-1; d_gene: TRBD2; abundance: many; v_gene: TRBV6-2/TRBV6-3; CDR3nt: TGTGCCAGCAGTTACCTTAGCGGGAGTTATAATGAGCAGTTCTTC; CDR3aa: CASSYLSGSYNEQFF
j_gene: TRBJ2-5; d_gene: TRBD2; abundance: many; v_gene: TRBV4-1; CDR3nt: TGCGCCAGCAGCCAAGATGGGAGGGAAGAGACCCAGTACTTC; CDR3aa: CASSQDGREETQYF
j_gene: TRBJ1-1; d_gene: .; abundance: many; v_gene: TRBV29-1; CDR3nt: TGCAGCGTTGTGGAGGACACTGAAGCTTTCTTT; CDR3aa: CSVVEDTEAFF
j_gene: TRBJ2-3; d_gene: TRBD2; abundance: few; v_gene: TRBV5-1; CDR3nt: TGCGCCAGCAGCTTGGAACTAGCGGGTCGCACAGATACGCAGTATTTT; CDR3aa: CASSLELAGRTDTQYF
j_gene: TRBJ1-1; d_gene: TRBD1; abundance: many; v_gene: TRBV10-2; CDR3nt: TGCGCCAGCAGTGGGGGGACAGGGCTGTGGACTGAAGCTTTCTTT; CDR3aa: CASSGGTGLWTEAFF
j_gene: TRBJ2-6; d_gene: TRBD1; abundance: many; v_gene: TRBV10-3; CDR3nt: TGTGCCATCGGACGGGACAGGGTAGCTACTGGGGCCAACGTCCTGACTTTC; CDR3aa: CAIGRDRVATGANVLTF
j_gene: TRBJ2-7; d_gene: .; abundance: many; v_gene: TRBV10-3; CDR3nt: TGTGCCATCAGTGAAGGGCAGAGTACCTACGAGCAGTACTTC; CDR3aa: CAISEGQSTYEQYF
j_gene: TRBJ2-3; d_gene: .; abundance: few; v_gene: TRBV28; CDR3nt: TGTGCCAGCGAGGGGGACACAGATACGCAGTATTTT; CDR3aa: CASEGDTDTQYF
j_gene: TRBJ2-4; d_gene: TRBD1; abundance: many; v_gene: TRBV27; CDR3nt: TGTGCCAGCAGTTCGACAGGGGAGACGTACTTC; CDR3aa: CASSSTGETYF
j_gene: TRBJ1-5; d_gene: TRBD1; abundance: many; v_gene: TRBV15; CDR3nt: TGTGCCACCAGCACCGACAGGGGGGGTCAGCCCCAGCATTTT; CDR3aa: CATSTDRGGQPQHF
j_gene: TRBJ2-7; d_gene: .; abundance: .; v_gene: TRBV27; CDR3nt: TGTGCCAGCAGTTTACTCGCGGGGAGTGAGCAGTACTTC; CDR3aa: CASSLLAGSEQYF
j_gene: TRBJ2-7; d_gene: .; abundance: many; v_gene: TRBV20-1; CDR3nt: TGCAGTGCTCCCCCAGCACTCCTCGGGGCGGGCCTCTCCTACGAGCAGTACTTC; CDR3aa: CSAPPALLGAGLSYEQYF
j_gene: TRBJ2-3; d_gene: .; abundance: .; v_gene: TRBV10-3; CDR3nt: TGTGCCATCAGTGGTACTAGGGATACGCAGTATTTT; CDR3aa: CAISGTRDTQYF
j_gene: TRBJ1-1; d_gene: .; abundance: many; v_gene: TRBV30; CDR3nt: TGTGCCTGGAGTGTCGAGTATAACACTGAAGCTTTCTTT; CDR3aa: CAWSVEYNTEAFF
j_gene: TRBJ1-1; d_gene: .; abundance: many; v_gene: TRBV18; CDR3nt: TGTGCCAGCTCACCACGGGCAGGGTGGAACACTGAAGCTTTCTTT; CDR3aa: CASSPRAGWNTEAFF
j_gene: TRBJ1-1; d_gene: TRBD1; abundance: many; v_gene: TRBV12-3/TRBV12-4; CDR3nt: TGTGCCAGCAGGGGACAGGGGCGACCTGAAGCTTTCTTT; CDR3aa: CASRGQGRPEAFF
j_gene: TRBJ1-2; d_gene: TRBD1; abundance: few; v_gene: TRBV2; CDR3nt: TGTGCCATCAGTGAGTTAAGGGGGCGCGACTATGGCTACACCTTC; CDR3aa: CAISELRGRDYGYTF
j_gene: TRBJ2-7; d_gene: .; abundance: many; v_gene: TRBV2; CDR3nt: TGTGCCAGCAGTGAAGCGCTTGGCGGAGGGTACGAGCAGTACTTC; CDR3aa: CASSEALGGGYEQYF
j_gene: TRBJ2-1; d_gene: TRBD2; abundance: many; v_gene: TRBV28; CDR3nt: TGTGCCAGCAGTCTAGCGGGAGGAACTTACAATGAGCAGTTCTTC; CDR3aa: CASSLAGGTYNEQFF
j_gene: TRBJ2-5; d_gene: TRBD1; abundance: .; v_gene: TRBV7-9; CDR3nt: TGTGCCAGCAGCTTCAGAGGGACAGGGGACACCCAGTACTTC; CDR3aa: CASSFRGTGDTQYF
j_gene: TRBJ2-1; d_gene: .; abundance: many; v_gene: TRBV11-3; CDR3nt: TGTGCCAGCAGCTCGGCAGAATACAATGAGCAGTTCTTC; CDR3aa: CASSSAEYNEQFF
j_gene: TRBJ2-3; d_gene: .; abundance: few; v_gene: TRBV7-6; CDR3nt: TGTGCCAGCAGCCCCCCACTTGCGCATACGCAGTATTTT; CDR3aa: CASSPPLAHTQYF
j_gene: TRBJ2-4; d_gene: TRBD2; abundance: many; v_gene: TRBV27; CDR3nt: TGTGCCAGCAGTGCCGGGACTAGCGGGAGGTTTGCCAAAAACATTCAGTACTTC; CDR3aa: CASSAGTSGRFAKNIQYF
j_gene: TRBJ1-5; d_gene: TRBD1; abundance: .; v_gene: TRBV7-9; CDR3nt: TGTGCCAGCAGCTTTTGGCAGGGGGCCTATAGCAATCAGCCCCAGCATTTT; CDR3aa: CASSFWQGAYSNQPQHF
j_gene: TRBJ2-5; d_gene: TRBD2; abundance: .; v_gene: TRBV6-1; CDR3nt: TGTGCCAGCAGCGCCCTAGCGGGAGGGCGAGAGACCCAGTACTTC; CDR3aa: CASSALAGGRETQYF
j_gene: TRBJ1-1; d_gene: .; abundance: many; v_gene: TRBV5-1; CDR3nt: TGCGCCAGCAGCTTGGACGGATCGTACACTGAAGCTTTCTTT; CDR3aa: CASSLDGSYTEAFF
j_gene: TRBJ2-4; d_gene: TRBD2; abundance: few; v_gene: TRBV5-1; CDR3nt: TGCGCCAGCAGCGCCTCGACTAGCGGGGACCTAGCCAAAAACATTCAGTACTTC; CDR3aa: CASSASTSGDLAKNIQYF
j_gene: TRBJ2-7; d_gene: .; abundance: .; v_gene: TRBV19; CDR3nt: TGTGCCAGTAGCCTAAGGGGGTTCGACGAGCAGTACTTC; CDR3aa: CASSLRGFDEQYF
j_gene: TRBJ2-1; d_gene: .; abundance: many; v_gene: TRBV12-3/TRBV12-4; CDR3nt: TGTGCCAGCAGTACGGGACTGCCTTTGGAGCAGTTCTTC; CDR3aa: CASSTGLPLEQFF
j_gene: TRBJ1-1; d_gene: .; abundance: .; v_gene: TRBV4-1; CDR3nt: TGCGCCAGCAGCCAAGATCTGACAGTAAGCACTGAGGCTTTCTTT; CDR3aa: CASSQDLTVSTEAFF
j_gene: TRBJ2-6; d_gene: .; abundance: .; v_gene: TRBV24-1; CDR3nt: TGTGCCACCAGTGACCCAGGGGCATCTGGGGCCAACGTCCTGACTTTC; CDR3aa: CATSDPGASGANVLTF
j_gene: TRBJ2-7; d_gene: .; abundance: many; v_gene: TRBV11-2; CDR3nt: TGTGCCAGCAGGAGTCTGACAGGCTACGAGCAGTACTTC; CDR3aa: CASRSLTGYEQYF
j_gene: TRBJ2-7; d_gene: TRBD2; abundance: many; v_gene: TRBV12-3/TRBV12-4; CDR3nt: TGTGCCAGCAGTTTAGGATTCGGACTAGCGGGAAGGTACGAGCAGTACTTC; CDR3aa: CASSLGFGLAGRYEQYF
j_gene: TRBJ2-1; d_gene: .; abundance: few; v_gene: TRBV11-1; CDR3nt: TGTGCCAGCAGCTTATTAGCGAATAACCCGGATGAGCAGTTCTTC; CDR3aa: CASSLLANNPDEQFF
j_gene: TRBJ2-7; d_gene: .; abundance: many; v_gene: TRBV6-2/TRBV6-3; CDR3nt: TGTGCCAGCAGTTACGGCGGGTCCAGATCCTACGAGCAGTACTTC; CDR3aa: CASSYGGSRSYEQYF
j_gene: TRBJ2-2; d_gene: TRBD2; abundance: .; v_gene: TRBV6-1; CDR3nt: TGTGCCAGCAGTGTACTAGCGGGAGGGCCCAACACCGGGGAGCTGTTTTTT; CDR3aa: CASSVLAGGPNTGELFF
j_gene: TRBJ1-6; d_gene: TRBD1; abundance: .; v_gene: TRBV7-3; CDR3nt: TGTGCCAGCAGCTACGGACAGGAGTCTTCACCCCTCCACTTT; CDR3aa: CASSYGQESSPLHF
j_gene: TRBJ1-2; d_gene: .; abundance: .; v_gene: TRBV6-1; CDR3nt: TGTGCCAGCAGTGAATTCAGCCAAGAGATCTATGGCTACACCTTC; CDR3aa: CASSEFSQEIYGYTF